This T cell receptor (beta chain) appears in the sequencing data of a study of blood T cell repertoires in COVID-19. The repertoire was sequenced with immunoSEQ multiplex PCR; TCRdb's copy has only in-frame clones and lacks some. The repertoire holds under 95,000 clones, with around 80% as singletons. V lost 0 bases to trimming and J lost 1 base, with 11 bases between them. The CDR3 covers 15 residues. CDR1 is SGHNT and CDR2 is YYREEE in the germline V gene (reference sequence). The genes are TRBV5-4 and TRBJ2-7; D is unclear. The TCR comes from an older man with acute or convalescent COVID-19. The specimen sequenced was peripheral blood. Here the CDR3 DNA reads TGTGCCAGCAGCTTGGGGCGGCCGGCATCCTACGAGCAGTACTTC. Protein sequence: CASSLGRPASYEQYF.